One and the same sample provided the 28 T cell receptor beta chains below, sequenced in a study of blood T cell repertoires in COVID-19. Assay: immunoSEQ multiplex PCR; the TCRdb copy retains only in-frame clones and omits some. The sample lists some 76,000 clones; just over 90% were seen once. Material: peripheral blood. These receptors were collected from a woman aged 18-30 years with acute or convalescent COVID-19.

This clone occurred once. The chain combines TRBV18 with TRBJ1-1; a possible D gene is TRBD1 (5 bases). V lost 3 bases and J 1 base, leaving 12 bases between the germline ends. Germline CDR1 reads KGHSH; CDR2 reads LQKENI. This CDR3 is 15 amino acids long. The CDR3 loop is CASSPQGGENTEAFF. CDR3 coding DNA: TGTGCCAGCTCACCTCAGGGTGGGGAGAACACTGAAGCTTTCTTT.

J is TRBJ2-7 and V is TRBV27; 10 bases align to TRBD2. Germline lookup yields CDR1 MNHEY and CDR2 SMNVEV (reference sequence). This CDR3 is built from 14 residues. The V gene end was trimmed by 8 bases and the J gene end by 2 bases; junction bases not matched to a gene: 6. The CDR3 reads CASGWTSGPYEQYF. The CDR3 DNA reads TGTGCCAGCGGATGGACTAGCGGCCCCTACGAGCAGTACTTC.

The chain combines TRBV19 with TRBJ2-5; perhaps TRBD2 as D (6 bases). Germline V gene lookup returns CDR1 LNHDA and CDR2 SQIVND (reference sequence). Trimming removed 6 bases at V and 2 bases at J, with 13 bases between. There are 14 residues in the CDR3. CDR3 sequence: CASSHSGAQETQYF. CDR3 in DNA: TGTGCCAGTAGCCATAGCGGAGCGCAAGAGACCCAGTACTTC.

A few counts support this clone. This chain uses TRBV19 with TRBJ1-5; 8 nucleotides line up with TRBD1. The junction had 5 bases not matched to a gene; V was cut back by 1 base and J by 6 bases. From germline, CDR1 is LNHDA and CDR2 SQIVND (reference sequence). The length of the CDR3 is 15 residues. CDR3 DNA sequence: TGTGCCAGTAGTATAGCGGACAGGGATAGTCAGCCCCAGCATTTT. It yields the protein CASSIADRDSQPQHF.

V usage is TRBV7-2 and J usage is TRBJ1-2; 9 bases fit TRBD1. The junction had 14 bases not matched to a gene; V was cut back by 5 bases and J by 4 bases. The CDR3 totals 17 residues. The germline gives CDR1 SGHTA, CDR2 FQGNSA. Here the CDR3 reads CASSGGTGRVSPYGYTF. CDR3 nucleotides: TGTGCCAGCAGCGGGGGGACAGGGAGAGTTTCCCCCTATGGCTACACCTTC.

This clone was picked up a small number of times. The rearrangement joins TRBV15 to TRBJ1-4; 8 bases agree with TRBD1. The V gene's germline CDR1 is LNHNV and CDR2 YYDKDF (reference sequence). CDR3 length equals 14 residues. V dropped 9 bases and J dropped 5; count of bases not matched to a gene: 8. DNA of the CDR3: TGTGCCACAGGACAGGGAAGGGACAATGAAAAACTGTTTTTT. It encodes CATGQGRDNEKLFF.

V gene TRBV30 combines with J gene TRBJ2-2; D ambiguous. There are 14 residues in the CDR3. The V gene lost 2 bases and the J gene lost 2 bases, with 9 bases spanning the gap. CDR1 and CDR2 from the germline V gene are GTSNPN and SVGIG (reference sequence). The CDR3: CAWSSSHNTGELFF. The CDR3 nucleotides read TGTGCCTGGAGTAGTTCACATAACACCGGGGAGCTGTTTTTT.

The chain uses TRBV30 and TRBJ2-7; D uncertain. Trimming removed 1 base at V and 3 bases at J, with 4 bases between. The CDR3 covers 11 residues. Germline V gene lookup returns CDR1 GTSNPN and CDR2 SVGIG (reference sequence). The CDR3 coding sequence is TGTGCCTGGAGTGGTCTCTACGAGCAGTACTTC. The encoded protein is CAWSGLYEQYF.

The chain employs TRBV15 and TRBJ2-7, with TRBD2 matching 11 bases. J gave up 1 base and V 1 base, and 3 bases lay outside the gene matches. Per germline, CDR1 LNHNV and CDR2 YYDKDF (reference sequence). The CDR3 is made up of 16 amino acids. The CDR3 sequence is CATSRGLAGLSYEQYF. As DNA, the CDR3 is TGTGCCACCAGCAGAGGACTAGCGGGGTTATCCTACGAGCAGTACTTC.

The chain has TRBV6-5 and TRBJ2-3; possibly TRBD1 for D (5 bases). Trimming stripped 6 bases from V and 1 base from J, with 11 bases between. This CDR3 has 14 residues. Germline V gene lookup returns CDR1 MNHEY and CDR2 SVGAGI. The CDR3 spells CASRGRIRTDTQYF. The CDR3 bases are TGTGCCAGCAGGGGGCGTATTCGCACAGATACGCAGTATTTT.

The genes are TRBV3-1 (or the pseudogene TRBV3-2) and TRBJ2-1, with TRBD2 matching 7 bases. Looked up from germline, CDR1 is LGHDT and CDR2 is YNNKEL (reference sequence). Unmatched junction bases numbered 6, after V lost 7 bases and J lost 3 bases. This CDR3 is 14 amino acids long. CDR3 DNA: TGTGCCAGCAAATTAAGCGGGATCTACAATGAGCAGTTCTTC. Translating gives CASKLSGIYNEQFF.

The V call is TRBV2, the J call TRBJ1-2, with D maybe TRBD1 (5 bases). This CDR3 has 13 residues. Germline assignment: CDR1 SNHLY and CDR2 FYNNEI. The V gene lost 1 base and the J gene lost 4 bases, with 7 bases spanning the gap. This CDR3 is CASSEDRTYGYTF. Written as DNA, the CDR3 is TGTGCCAGCAGTGAAGACAGGACCTATGGCTACACCTTC.

Only one count was recorded for this clone. The CDR3 loop reads CASSFTDQLNTEAFF. The DNA for the CDR3 is TGTGCCAGCAGCTTTACAGACCAATTGAACACTGAAGCTTTCTTT. This chain uses TRBV5-5 with TRBJ1-1; D remains ambiguous. The germline gives CDR1 SGHKS, CDR2 YYEKEE (reference sequence). The CDR3 spans 15 residues. Trimming took 2 bases from V and 0 from J, leaving 11 bases between them.

The CDR3 DNA follows: TGTGCCAGCAGTTCTTCCGGACAGGGTAGAAATGAAAAACTGTTTTTT. This encodes CASSSSGQGRNEKLFF. The genes are TRBV28 and TRBJ1-4, with 8 bases aligning to TRBD1. Trimming removed 4 bases from V and 5 bases from J; junction bases left unmatched: 9. This CDR3 has 16 residues. Germline V lookup: CDR1 MDHEN, CDR2 SYDVKM.

The chain recombines TRBV5-6 with TRBJ2-1; TRBD1 agrees at 8 bases. CDR3 size: 14 residues. Germline loops: CDR1 SGHDT, CDR2 YYEEEE. V lost 3 bases and J lost 6; bases outside the gene matches: 5. The CDR3 DNA reads as TGTGCCAGCAGCTCGAGACAGGGGATCAATGAGCAGTTCTTC. Translated, it gives CASSSRQGINEQFF.

This clone appeared a single time. This sequence joins TRBV19 and TRBJ2-3; D is perhaps TRBD1 (5 bases). The V end lost 5 bases, the J end lost 4 bases, and 10 bases lay between the germline ends. The CDR3 is 13 residues long. The V gene's germline CDR1 is LNHDA and CDR2 SQIVND (reference sequence). CDR3 sequence: CASSQGKADTQYF. DNA for the CDR3: TGTGCCAGTAGTCAGGGTAAGGCAGATACGCAGTATTTT.

J is TRBJ1-5 and V is TRBV11-3; 9 positions agree with TRBD1. Trimming at V came to 5 bases and at J to 3 bases, leaving 2 bases not matched to a gene. The CDR3 is 14 residues long. The V gene's germline CDR1 is SGHNT and CDR2 YENEEA. The CDR3 DNA follows: TGTGCCAGCAGCCGGGACAGGGTCAATCAGCCCCAGCATTTT. Its protein is CASSRDRVNQPQHF.

The chain uses TRBV5-5 and TRBJ1-5, with 11 nucleotides matching TRBD1. The V and J ends lost 4 bases and 6 bases, in that order; junction bases with no gene match: 6. The CDR3 is 15 residues long. CDR1 is SGHKS and CDR2 is YYEKEE in the germline V gene (reference sequence). CDR3: CASSAGQGAAQPQHF. The CDR3 bases are TGTGCCAGCAGCGCCGGACAGGGGGCTGCTCAGCCCCAGCATTTT. The full variable domain, with the rest looked up from reference TRBV5-5 and TRBJ1-5, is DAGVTQSPTHLIKTRGQQVTLRCSPISGHKSVSWYQQVLGQGPQFIFQYYEKEERGRGNFPDRFSARQFPNYSSELNVNALLLGDSALYLCASSAGQGAAQPQHFGDGTRLSIL.

The CDR3 DNA follows: TGTGCCAGCAGAATCGGACAGCTACGAAATGAAAAACTGTTTTTT. Residues: CASRIGQLRNEKLFF. This sequence joins TRBV11-2 and TRBJ1-4; D is possibly TRBD1 (6 bases). Germline CDR1 reads SGHAT; CDR2 reads FQNNGV. Trimming cost V 6 bases and J 5 bases, with 16 bases left between them. The CDR3 totals 15 residues.

V and J are TRBV7-8 and TRBJ2-1, with 12 bases matching TRBD2. This CDR3 has 18 residues. J gave up 4 bases and V 5 bases, and 12 bases lay outside the gene matches. CDR1 and CDR2 from the germline V gene are SGHVS and FQNEAQ. CDR3 in DNA: TGTGCCAGCAGCCCGTACGCCATAACTAGCGGGAGGTACAATGAGCAGTTCTTC. Its protein product is CASSPYAITSGRYNEQFF.

V usage is TRBV5-6 and J usage is TRBJ2-3; weak D call: TRBD2 (6 bases). Germline V gene data show CDR1 as SGHDT and CDR2 as YYEEEE. Trimming took 4 bases from V and 2 from J, leaving 11 bases between them. The CDR3 totals 14 residues. The CDR3 DNA sequence: TGTGCCAGCAGCCCCCGGACTACCACAGATACGCAGTATTTT. It codes for CASSPRTTTDTQYF.

This chain joins TRBV10-2 and TRBJ1-2; 7 nucleotides align to TRBD1. CDR1 and CDR2 from the germline V gene are WSHSY and SAAADI. V gave up 6 bases and J gave up 5 bases; unmatched junction bases: 9. CDR3 length: 14 residues. The CDR3 bases are TGCGCCAGCAGCGGCGGGACAGACGCTTATGGCTACACCTTC. Its translation: CASSGGTDAYGYTF.

The chain is built from TRBV19 and TRBJ1-2; 10 bases match TRBD1. This CDR3 has 15 amino acids. Trimming removed 9 bases from V and 3 bases from J; junction bases left unmatched: 10. Germline V CDR1 and CDR2: LNHDA, SQIVND (reference sequence). The CDR3 protein is CASNPGQGTYYGYTF. DNA of the CDR3: TGTGCCAGCAATCCGGGACAGGGGACCTACTATGGCTACACCTTC.

V is TRBV28 and J is TRBJ2-5; D possibly corresponds to TRBD2 (5 bases). The germline V gene has CDR1 MDHEN and CDR2 SYDVKM. With 1 base removed from V and 5 bases from J, the gap between germline ends came to 8 bases. The CDR3 is 13 amino acids. CDR3 sequence: CASSLLVAETQYF. The CDR3 nucleotides are TGTGCCAGCAGTTTATTGGTAGCGGAGACCCAGTACTTC.

This clone was counted a single time. This chain joins TRBV18 and TRBJ2-3; D gene ambiguous. CDR1 KGHSH and CDR2 LQKENI come from the germline V gene. The CDR3 totals 14 residues. V was trimmed by 2 bases and J by 2 bases, leaving 8 bases between them. The CDR3 DNA is TGTGCCAGCTCACCAGCGAGAGCCACAGATACGCAGTATTTT. Its translation is CASSPARATDTQYF.

The chain is built from TRBV10-2 and TRBJ1-5; D is ambiguous. The V end was cut by 3 bases, the J end by 0 bases, with 9 bases between. Germline CDR1 and CDR2: WSHSY and SAAADI. The CDR3 contains 15 residues. The CDR3 region is CASSDTRYSNQPQHF. CDR3 nucleotides: TGCGCCAGCAGTGATACGCGGTATAGCAATCAGCCCCAGCATTTT.

The gene calls are TRBV15 and TRBJ1-4, with D tentatively TRBD1 (6 bases). Germline loops: CDR1 LNHNV, CDR2 YYDKDF (reference sequence). There are 17 residues in the CDR3. V was pared by 2 bases and J by 5 bases, with 18 bases between. The CDR3 DNA is TGTGCCACCAGCAGAACCCCCCTCGACAGGTCGAATGAAAAACTGTTTTTT. Its protein product is CATSRTPLDRSNEKLFF.

This clone was found a few times. Other DNA variants within this sample encode the same CDR3. This chain links TRBV5-8 with TRBJ2-1; TRBD2 aligns across 11 bases. The CDR3 contains 14 residues. The germline V gene has CDR1 SGHTS and CDR2 YDEGEE. Trimming at V came to 2 bases and at J to 9 bases, leaving 4 bases not matched to a gene. DNA for the CDR3: TGTGCCAGCAGCTTTAGCGGGGGGGCGGGTGAGCAGTTCTTC. It is translated as CASSFSGGAGEQFF. Supplemented by reference TRBV5-8 and TRBJ2-1, the full variable domain reads EAGVTQSPTHLIKTRGQQATLRCSPISGHTSVYWYQQALGLGLQFLLWYDEGEERNRGNFPPRFSGRQFPNYSSELNVNALELEDSALYLCASSFSGGAGEQFFGPGTRLTVL.